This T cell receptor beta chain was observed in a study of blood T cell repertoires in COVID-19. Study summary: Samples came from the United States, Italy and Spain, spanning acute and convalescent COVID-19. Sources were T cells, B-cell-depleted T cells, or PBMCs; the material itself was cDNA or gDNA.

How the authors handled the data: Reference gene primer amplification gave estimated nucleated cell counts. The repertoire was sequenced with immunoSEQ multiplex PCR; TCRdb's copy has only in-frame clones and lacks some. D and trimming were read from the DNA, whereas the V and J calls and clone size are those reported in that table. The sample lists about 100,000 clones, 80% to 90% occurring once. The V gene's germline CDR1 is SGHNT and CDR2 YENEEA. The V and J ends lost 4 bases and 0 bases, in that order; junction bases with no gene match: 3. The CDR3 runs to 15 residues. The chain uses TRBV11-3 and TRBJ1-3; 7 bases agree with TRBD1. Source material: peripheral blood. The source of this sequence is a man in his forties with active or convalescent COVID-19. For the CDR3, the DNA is TGTGCCAGCAGCTCGGGACAGTCCTCTGGAAACACCATATATTTT. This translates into CASSSGQSSGNTIYF.